This T cell receptor (beta chain) was observed in a study of T-cell reconstitution after alpha-beta-depleted transplantation in children. The TCRbeta library incorporated unique molecular identifiers. A single record per CDR3 protein comes from TCRdb applying MiXCR to the PCR reads. The data contain 500,000 to 600,000 distinct CDR3 sequences, less than 35% of them singletons. Germline CDR1 SGHRS, CDR2 YFSETQ. The CDR3 is made up of 15 amino acids. Trimming took 6 bases from V and 4 from J, leaving 16 bases between them. The chain has TRBV5-1 and TRBJ2-2; weak D call: TRBD1 (6 bases). Sequenced material: PBMCs from the stem cell graft donor, taken from the stem cell graft. The clonotype originates from a human donor who donated a stem cell graft to a child with aplastic anemia. The CDR3 sequence: CASIDGGSITGELFF. DNA for the CDR3: TGCGCCAGCATAGATGGGGGCTCGATCACCGGGGAGCTGTTTTTT.